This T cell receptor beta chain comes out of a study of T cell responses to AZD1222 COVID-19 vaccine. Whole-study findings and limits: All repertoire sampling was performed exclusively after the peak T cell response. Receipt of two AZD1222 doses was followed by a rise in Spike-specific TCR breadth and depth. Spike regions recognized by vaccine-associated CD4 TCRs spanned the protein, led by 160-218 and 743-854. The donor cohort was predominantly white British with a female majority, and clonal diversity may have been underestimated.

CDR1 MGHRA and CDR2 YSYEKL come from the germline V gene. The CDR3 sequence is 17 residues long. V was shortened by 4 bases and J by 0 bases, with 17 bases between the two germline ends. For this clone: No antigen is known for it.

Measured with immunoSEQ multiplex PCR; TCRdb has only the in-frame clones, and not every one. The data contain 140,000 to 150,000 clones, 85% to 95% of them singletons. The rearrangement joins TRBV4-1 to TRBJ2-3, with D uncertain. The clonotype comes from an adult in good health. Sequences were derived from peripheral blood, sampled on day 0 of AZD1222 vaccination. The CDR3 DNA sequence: TGCGCCAGCAGCCGTGGGTATACGAAGATTAGCACAGATACGCAGTATTTT. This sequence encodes CASSRGYTKISTDTQYF.